This is a list of T cell receptor beta chains from one sample in a study of blood T cell repertoires in COVID-19. Generated by immunoSEQ multiplex PCR, the TCRdb table keeps only in-frame clones and is missing some. The profile covers approximately 200,000 clones, with over 75% appearing a single time and under 3.5% taken by the ten largest. Sequences were obtained from peripheral blood. These receptors all stem from a man aged 55 to 70 with acute or convalescent COVID-19. The CDR3 runs from the conserved cysteine through the conserved F or W. The D gene is left open where the match is weak. Clone size is given for some rows only: seen once, a few or many times, or a class if the clone is expanded.

J | length | size | D | V | DNA | CDR3
TRBJ1-6 | 12 | . | . | TRBV28 | TGTGCCAGCAGTTCTCCTAATTCACCCCTCCACTTT | CASSSPNSPLHF
TRBJ1-1 | 12 | . | TRBD1 | TRBV19 | TGTGCCAGTAGAGACAGGGTGACTGAAGCTTTCTTT | CASRDRVTEAFF
TRBJ1-1 | 14 | . | . | TRBV6-2/TRBV6-3 | TGTGCCAGCAGTACCCAAAGGGCGGGCACTGAAGCTTTCTTT | CASSTQRAGTEAFF
TRBJ2-7 | 15 | once | . | TRBV6-5 | TGTGCCAGCAGTAGTGTTTGGTACGGCTCCTACGAGCAGTACTTC | CASSSVWYGSYEQYF
TRBJ2-6 | 17 | . | . | TRBV5-6 | TGTGCCAGCAGCTTATACGGAGAGAGCTCTGGGGCCAACGTCCTGACTTTC | CASSLYGESSGANVLTF
TRBJ2-7 | 16 | . | . | TRBV7-9 | TGTGCCAGCAGCTTTTCGTGGAGCTCCAAGTCCTACGAGCAGTACTTC | CASSFSWSSKSYEQYF
TRBJ1-1 | 13 | few | TRBD1 | TRBV5-1 | TGCGCCAGCAGCTGGCAGGGGGCCACTGAAGCTTTCTTT | CASSWQGATEAFF
TRBJ2-2 | 18 | . | TRBD1 | TRBV9 | TGTGCCAGCAGCGTAGACTCTAGGCCGGACAGGGGGCCCGGGGAGCTGTTTTTT | CASSVDSRPDRGPGELFF
TRBJ2-7 | 16 | . | TRBD1 | TRBV28 | TGTGCCAGCAGCAAAGGGGGACAGGCCGGAAGTTACGAGCAGTACTTC | CASSKGGQAGSYEQYF
TRBJ2-5 | 16 | . | . | TRBV12-1 | TGTGCCAGCAGTCTAACTAGCAGCGGAGACCAAGAGACCCAGTACTTC | CASSLTSSGDQETQYF
TRBJ2-6 | 15 | . | . | TRBV19 | TGTGCCAGTAGTATTTTCAGCTCTGGGGCCAACGTCCTGACTTTC | CASSIFSSGANVLTF
TRBJ2-1 | 15 | . | TRBD2 | TRBV7-2 | TGTGCCAGCAGCTCCCCTAGCGGGAGGGGCAATGAGCAGTTCTTC | CASSSPSGRGNEQFF
TRBJ2-7 | 16 | . | TRBD2 | TRBV6-5 | TGTGCCAGCAGTTACAGGGCGGGAGCCGGGACCTACGAGCAGTACTTC | CASSYRAGAGTYEQYF
TRBJ1-2 | 11 | . | . | TRBV29-1 | TGCAGCGTCCGGGACACCTATGGCTACACCTTC | CSVRDTYGYTF
TRBJ2-1 | 15 | once | TRBD2 | TRBV7-9 | TGTGCCAGCAGCCGGAGGGCGGGAGGAGGGGATGAGCAGTTCTTC | CASSRRAGGGDEQFF